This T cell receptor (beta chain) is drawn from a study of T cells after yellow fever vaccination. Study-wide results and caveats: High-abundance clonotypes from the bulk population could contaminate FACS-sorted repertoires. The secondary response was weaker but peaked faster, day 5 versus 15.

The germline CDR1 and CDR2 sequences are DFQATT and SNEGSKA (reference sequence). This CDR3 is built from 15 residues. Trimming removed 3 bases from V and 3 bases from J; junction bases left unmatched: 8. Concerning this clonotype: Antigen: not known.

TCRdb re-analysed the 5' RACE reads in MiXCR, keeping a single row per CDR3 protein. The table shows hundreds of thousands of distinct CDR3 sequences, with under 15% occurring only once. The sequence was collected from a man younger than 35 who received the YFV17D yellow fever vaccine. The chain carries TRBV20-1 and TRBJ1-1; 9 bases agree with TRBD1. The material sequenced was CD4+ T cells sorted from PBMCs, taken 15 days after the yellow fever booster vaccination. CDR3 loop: CSARTGGVKYTEAFF. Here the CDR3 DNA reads TGCAGTGCTAGGACAGGGGGGGTGAAATACACTGAAGCTTTCTTT.